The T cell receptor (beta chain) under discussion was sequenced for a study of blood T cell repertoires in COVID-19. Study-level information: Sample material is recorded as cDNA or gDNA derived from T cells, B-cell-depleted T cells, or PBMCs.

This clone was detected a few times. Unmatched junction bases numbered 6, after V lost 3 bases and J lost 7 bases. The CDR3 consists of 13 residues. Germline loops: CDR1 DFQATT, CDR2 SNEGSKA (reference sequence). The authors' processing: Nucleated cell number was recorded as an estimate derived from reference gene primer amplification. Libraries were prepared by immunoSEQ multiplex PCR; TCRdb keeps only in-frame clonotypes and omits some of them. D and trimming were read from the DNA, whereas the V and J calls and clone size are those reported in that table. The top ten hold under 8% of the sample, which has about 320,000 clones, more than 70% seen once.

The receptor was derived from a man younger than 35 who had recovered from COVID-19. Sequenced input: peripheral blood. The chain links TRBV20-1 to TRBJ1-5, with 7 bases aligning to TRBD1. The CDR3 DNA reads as TGCAGTGCTAGTGGGACAGCGCGACAGCCCCAGCATTTT. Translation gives CSASGTARQPQHF.